This T cell receptor beta chain originates from a study of blood T cell repertoires in COVID-19. Between the trimmed V and J ends, which lost 4 bases and 9 bases, there was a span of 20 bases. Germline V gives CDR1 SGHRS, CDR2 YFSETQ. CDR3 size: 16 residues. TCRdb keeps only in-frame clones here, not all; method: immunoSEQ multiplex PCR. The profile covers some 41,000 clones, with around 82% appearing a single time and about 44% taken by the ten largest. This clonotype was obtained from a woman older than 75 with active or convalescent COVID-19. The V call is TRBV5-1, the J call TRBJ1-6; possible D gene TRBD1, 6 bases. The sequenced sample was peripheral blood. Here the CDR3 DNA reads TGCGCCAGCAGCGCCGGTGCGGGGGGCGAATCTTCACCCCTCCACTTT. It specifies CASSAGAGGESSPLHF.